This T cell receptor beta chain was documented in a study of T cell repertoires in cytomegalovirus infection. As for the study in general: Signatures in public TCR beta sequences pointed to both CMV infection and matching HLA type.

This CDR3 is built from 14 residues. The V gene lost 2 bases and the J gene lost 6 bases, with 13 bases spanning the gap. Looked up from germline, CDR1 is MGHDK and CDR2 is SYGVNS. For this clonotype: Its target is unknown.

TCRdb reprocessed the reads with MiXCR, giving one entry per CDR3 protein. The sample includes 450,000 to 650,000 distinct CDR3 sequences, 40% of them seen just once. This sequence was found in a human donor in good health (CMV status not recorded). Some clones in this sample may be carry-over from other donors' samples. The V and J genes are TRBV25-1 and TRBJ1-1; D is perhaps TRBD1 (5 bases). This specimen consisted of cultured PBMCs, obtained from culture after CMV antigen stimulation. The CDR3 coding sequence is TGTGCCAGCAGTGAACCGGGGCGTCGCGCTGAAGCTTTCTTT. Translation gives CASSEPGRRAEAFF. The full variable domain, rest sourced from reference TRBV25-1 and TRBJ1-1, is EADIYQTPRYLVIGTGKKITLECSQTMGHDKMYWYQQDPGMELHLIHYSYGVNSTEKGDLSSESTVSRIRTEHFPLTLESARPSHTSQYLCASSEPGRRAEAFFGQGTRLTVV.